This T cell receptor beta chain was recovered during a study of blood T cell repertoires in COVID-19. Two negative PCRs, clearance, or symptom resolution had been documented for recovered Cohort 3 donors. Only in-frame clones appear in the TCRdb table, and some are missing; sequencing was by immunoSEQ multiplex PCR. The sample has a few hundred thousand clones; roughly 89% are singletons. Germline V lookup: CDR1 MNHEY, CDR2 SMNVEV (reference sequence). The CDR3 has 14 amino acids. The trim removed 3 bases at V and 5 bases at J, leaving 7 bases unmatched. The chain combines TRBV27 with TRBJ2-7; 7 positions agree with TRBD2. The sequencing input was PBMCs or T cells enriched from blood (not recorded which). The TCR originated in a middle-aged woman who had recovered from COVID-19. The CDR3 reads CASSFFAGDNEQYF. DNA for the CDR3: TGTGCCAGCAGTTTCTTTGCGGGAGATAACGAGCAGTACTTC.